The source of this T cell receptor beta chain is a study of CD8 T cells in ankylosing spondylitis (TCRdb year 2017). About the study as a whole: The study profiled T cell receptor beta repertoires in healthy donors and ankylosing spondylitis patients to find disease-linked TCR variants. In total, the full study cohort was made up of roughly 100 healthy donors and some 26 ankylosing spondylitis patients. Peripheral blood was sampled, and synovial fluid was also collected from ankylosing spondylitis patients.

TCRdb names Illumina HiSeq 2500 as the instrument used. TCR beta libraries were prepared by quantitative 5'-RACE with molecular barcodes. Concerning the study's data processing: Disease-linked TCR variants were identified with a new computational method built on a probabilistic model of VDJ rearrangement. TCRdb passed the public sequencing reads through fastp at Q25 and MiXCR, retaining productive beta sequences. Duplicate CDR3 protein sequences are folded into a single record with the most common DNA and genes. It is TCRdb's table, rather than the study itself, that gives the V and J calls and clone size. The sample contains over 700,000 distinct CDR3 sequences, roughly 19% of them found a single time. The top ten constitute under 20% of the sample. This clonotype was recorded at least ten times. Its antigen is currently not known. Per-base quality was not reported, and no clone a single base away is much larger than it.

Study-level results and caveats: Some motif variants had previously been reported in the synovial fluid and blood of reactive arthritis patients, which suggests shared mechanisms of disease initiation. According to the report, matched synovial fluid samples from ankylosing spondylitis patients were significantly enriched for the disease-linked clones. The disease-linked clones had a CD8+ phenotype and were found at relatively low frequencies in peripheral blood. Blood from ankylosing spondylitis patients appeared to be characterized by a TCR beta motif made up of under ten highly homologous amino acid variants.

The sample was blood, either unsorted or a sorted T cell fraction (not recorded which). This receptor was identified in a male donor with ankylosing spondylitis.

The CDR3 region reads CASSLGGSSNYGYTF. The DNA reads TGTGCCAGCAGTCTCGGCGGAAGTTCTAACTATGGCTACACCTTC. The chain uses TRBV9 and TRBJ1-2; the D gene cannot be named for sure. The germline V gene provides CDR1 SGDLS and CDR2 YYNGEE. V drops 5 bases and J drops 0 bases, leaving 14 bases in between. From its cysteine to its phenylalanine, the CDR3 spans 15 amino acids. Of the read, only the CDR3 DNA is kept; its 45 bases are in frame from base 1.